This TCR beta chain was observed in a study of tumor-infiltrating lymphocytes in localized non-small cell lung cancer. Study overall: The cohort mixed smokers and never-smokers, several histologies, and some post-neoadjuvant-chemotherapy samples. Study-wide results and limits: Only some patients had TCR sequencing, depending on available tissue. Compared with uninvolved lung, tumors showed higher T cell infiltration by TCRbeta sequencing. No link was found between tumor T-cell fraction and recurrence-free survival.

On this clone: Its antigen is currently unknown.

Germline trimming cut 5 bases from V and 6 bases from J; bases unmatched to any gene: 12. This CDR3 comprises 17 residues. Germline CDR1 and CDR2: SGHTA and FQGNSA. Generated by immunoSEQ multiplex PCR, the TCRdb table keeps only in-frame clones and is missing some. In the table there are about 12,000 clones, 80% of which are singletons. Sequencing was done on a sample of lung tumor tissue. This chain links TRBV7-2 with TRBJ2-3; 12 nucleotides match TRBD2. The source is a human donor with non-small cell lung cancer. The CDR3 protein is CASSTFPLAGGADTQYF. The CDR3 nucleotides read TGTGCCAGCAGCACTTTCCCACTAGCGGGGGGTGCGGATACGCAGTATTTT.